The 14 T cell receptor beta chains below were found in one sample sequenced in a study of chemoradiotherapy in HPV16-positive cancers. Libraries were prepared by immunoSEQ multiplex PCR; TCRdb keeps only in-frame clonotypes and omits some of them. The data hold under 15,000 clones, with 65% to 85% observed a single time. This material was acquired from a patient who underwent chemoradiotherapy. All receptors come from a human donor with HPV-associated anogenital cancer.

The rearrangement links TRBV9 to TRBJ2-7; TRBD1 agrees at 11 bases. Trimming cost V 8 bases and J 1 base; bases outside gene matches: 8. CDR3 length: 15 amino acids. Germline CDR1 SGDLS, CDR2 YYNGEE. The CDR3 sequence: CASLHGQGASYEQYF. The CDR3 nucleotides are TGTGCCAGTCTCCACGGACAGGGGGCATCCTACGAGCAGTACTTC.

The chain joins TRBV30 to TRBJ2-5; no clear D gene. The CDR3 has 13 amino acids. CDR1 GTSNPN and CDR2 SVGIG come from the germline V gene (reference sequence). Trimming left V 3 bases short and J 7 bases short, with 15 bases between. This chain's CDR3 is CAWSPSSVGTQYF. DNA of the CDR3: TGTGCCTGGAGCCCGTCCTCCGTAGGGACCCAGTACTTC.

V is TRBV28 and J is TRBJ1-4; TRBD1 might be the D (5 bases). Germline V lookup: CDR1 MDHEN, CDR2 SYDVKM. V was clipped by 6 bases and J by 4 bases, with 15 bases between them. The CDR3 has 15 amino acids. CDR3 sequence reads: CASSSQGPLNEKLFF. As DNA, the CDR3 is TGTGCCAGCAGCTCCCAGGGACCACTTAATGAAAAACTGTTTTTT.

This sequence joins TRBV10-3 and TRBJ2-5; D assignment may be TRBD1 or TRBD2 (5 bases each). The CDR3 covers 15 residues. V lost 4 bases to trimming and J lost 4 bases, with 16 bases between them. Per germline, CDR1 ENHRY and CDR2 SYGVKD. The CDR3 region has the DNA TGTGCCATCAGTGGTAGGGACCAACTGGCAGAGACCCAGTACTTC. Protein product: CAISGRDQLAETQYF.

This clone was picked up one time. This sequence joins TRBV28 and TRBJ1-5; weak D call: TRBD1 (6 bases). The V gene's germline CDR1 is MDHEN and CDR2 SYDVKM. The CDR3 runs 15 residues. Trimming took off 6 bases at V and 4 bases at J, with 16 bases between the two ends. The CDR3 DNA reads TGTGCCAGCAGACCGACGGGGGCGGATAATCAGCCCCAGCATTTT. Its translation is CASRPTGADNQPQHF. Drawing the rest from reference TRBV28 and TRBJ1-5, the complete variable domain is DVKVTQSSRYLVKRTGEKVFLECVQDMDHENMFWYRQDPGLGLRLIYFSYDVKMKEKGDIPEGYSVSREKKERFSLILESASTNQTSMYLCASRPTGADNQPQHFGDGTRLSIL.

The chain carries TRBV19 and TRBJ1-4; no reliable D call. Germline lookup yields CDR1 LNHDA and CDR2 SQIVND (reference sequence). CDR3 length equals 15 residues. V lost 3 bases to trimming and J lost 0 bases, with 8 bases between them. The CDR3 loop is CASSISTATNEKLFF. As DNA, the CDR3 is TGTGCCAGTAGTATCTCAACTGCAACTAATGAAAAACTGTTTTTT.

This clone was observed once. The rearrangement uses TRBV9 and TRBJ2-1; 7 positions agree with TRBD2. Germline CDR1 is SGDLS and CDR2 is YYNGEE. Trimming cost V 0 bases and J 7 bases; bases outside gene matches: 7. This CDR3 has 15 amino acids. Here the CDR3 DNA reads TGTGCCAGCAGCGTAGAGAGCGGGATGGGGAATGAGCAGTTCTTC. Translating it yields CASSVESGMGNEQFF.

The V and J genes are TRBV6-1 and TRBJ2-2; D may correspond to TRBD1 or TRBD2 (5 bases each). The germline CDR1 and CDR2 sequences are MNHNS and SASEGT. CDR3 length: 16 residues. The V end lost 2 bases, the J end lost 7 bases, and 17 bases lay between the germline ends. The CDR3 bases are TGTGCCAGCAGTGAATTGAGGGGCCTCAGCCGCGGGGAGCTGTTTTTT. It translates to CASSELRGLSRGELFF.

This chain connects TRBV4-2 to TRBJ2-7, with 12 bases aligning to TRBD1. Germline V gene data show CDR1 as LGHNA and CDR2 as YNFKEQ. With 3 bases clipped from V and 7 bases from J, the junction kept 4 bases outside the gene matches. The CDR3 totals 14 residues. The CDR3 spells CASSHGTGGREQYF. CDR3 sequence (DNA): TGTGCCAGCAGCCACGGGACAGGGGGCCGAGAGCAGTACTTC.

The chain recombines TRBV5-1 with TRBJ2-1, with 14 bases fitting TRBD2. The germline V gene encodes CDR1 SGHRS and CDR2 YFSETQ. This CDR3 region has 23 residues. The V gene end was trimmed by 6 bases and the J gene end by 0 bases; junction bases not matched to a gene: 23. Here the CDR3 reads CASTRLNGETSGRAESSYNEQFF. The CDR3 DNA follows: TGCGCCAGCACCAGGCTGAATGGGGAGACTAGCGGGAGGGCCGAGAGCTCCTACAATGAGCAGTTCTTC.

Concerning this clone itself: Other DNA sequences in the same sample also yield this CDR3. The chain employs TRBV7-9 and TRBJ1-1; D ambiguous. This CDR3 region has 11 residues. CDR1 is SEHNR and CDR2 is FQNEAQ in the germline V gene (reference sequence). Deletions cut 4 bases from V and 8 bases from J, with 8 bases between. The CDR3 DNA reads as TGTGCCAGCAGCTCTAGCACCGAAGCTTTCTTT. Residues: CASSSSTEAFF.

The rearrangement links TRBV11-2 to TRBJ2-1, with 9 bases identical to TRBD2. The V segment lost 3 bases and the J segment 13 bases; nucleotides outside the gene matches: 13. In germline, CDR1 is SGHAT, CDR2 FQNNGV. The CDR3 covers 15 residues. Written as DNA, the CDR3 is TGTGCCAGCAGCTTTGGGCTAGCGGGATCCTTCCACCAGTTCTTC. Its translation is CASSFGLAGSFHQFF. Full variable domain (remainder filled in from reference TRBV11-2 and TRBJ2-1): EAGVAQSPRYKIIEKRQSVAFWCNPISGHATLYWYQQILGQGPKLLIQFQNNGVVDDSQLPKDRFSAERLKGVDSTLKIQPAKLEDSAVYLCASSFGLAGSFHQFFGPGTRLTVL.

This clone was found a few times. This rearrangement joins TRBV29-1 to TRBJ1-1, with D hard to call. Germline CDR1 reads SQVTM; CDR2 reads ANQGSEA. V was shortened by 6 bases and J by 5 bases, with 16 bases between the two germline ends. This CDR3 spans 13 amino acids. The CDR3 DNA reads as TGCAGCGTCTCGGTTTCGGGAGCTACTGAAGCTTTCTTT. This encodes CSVSVSGATEAFF.

This rearrangement joins TRBV29-1 to TRBJ2-7; 7 nucleotides agree with TRBD1. V dropped 6 bases and J dropped 5; count of bases not matched to a gene: 4. The germline V gene encodes CDR1 SQVTM and CDR2 ANQGSEA. The CDR3 totals 11 residues. CDR3 sequence reads: CSVNRGDEQYF. CDR3 bases: TGCAGCGTCAACAGGGGCGACGAGCAGTACTTC.